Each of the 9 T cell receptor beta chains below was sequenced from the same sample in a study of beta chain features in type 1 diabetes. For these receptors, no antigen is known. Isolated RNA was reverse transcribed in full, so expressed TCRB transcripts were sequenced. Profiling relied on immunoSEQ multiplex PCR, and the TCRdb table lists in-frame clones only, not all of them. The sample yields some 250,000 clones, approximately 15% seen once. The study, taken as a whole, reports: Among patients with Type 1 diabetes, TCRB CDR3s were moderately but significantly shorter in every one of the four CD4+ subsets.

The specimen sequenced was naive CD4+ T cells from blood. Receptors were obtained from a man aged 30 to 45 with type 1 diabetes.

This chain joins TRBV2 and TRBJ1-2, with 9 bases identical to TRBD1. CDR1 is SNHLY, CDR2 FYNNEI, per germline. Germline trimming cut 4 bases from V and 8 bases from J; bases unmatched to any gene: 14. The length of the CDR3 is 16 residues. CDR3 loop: CASSASQGQGYFGYTF. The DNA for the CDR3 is TGTGCCAGCAGTGCGAGTCAAGGACAGGGGTATTTCGGCTACACCTTC.

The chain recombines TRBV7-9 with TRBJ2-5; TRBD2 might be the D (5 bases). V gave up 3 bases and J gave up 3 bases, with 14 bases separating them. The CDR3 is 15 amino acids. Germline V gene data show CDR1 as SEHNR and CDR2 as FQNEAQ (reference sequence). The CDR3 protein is CASSFPATGKETQYF. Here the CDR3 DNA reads TGTGCCAGCAGCTTCCCGGCTACGGGAAAAGAGACCCAGTACTTC. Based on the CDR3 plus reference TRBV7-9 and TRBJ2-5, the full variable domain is DTGVSQNPRHKITKRGQNVTFRCDPISEHNRLYWYRQTLGQGPEFLTYFQNEAQLEKSRLLSDRFSAERPKGSFSTLEIQRTEQGDSAMYLCASSFPATGKETQYFGPGTRLLVL.

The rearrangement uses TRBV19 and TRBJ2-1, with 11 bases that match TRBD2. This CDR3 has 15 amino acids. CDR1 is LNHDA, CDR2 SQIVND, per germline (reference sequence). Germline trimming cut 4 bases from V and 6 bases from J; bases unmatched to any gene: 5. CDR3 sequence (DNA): TGTGCCAGTAGTAGGGGGACTAGCGGCGGCAATGAGCAGTTCTTC. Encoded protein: CASSRGTSGGNEQFF.

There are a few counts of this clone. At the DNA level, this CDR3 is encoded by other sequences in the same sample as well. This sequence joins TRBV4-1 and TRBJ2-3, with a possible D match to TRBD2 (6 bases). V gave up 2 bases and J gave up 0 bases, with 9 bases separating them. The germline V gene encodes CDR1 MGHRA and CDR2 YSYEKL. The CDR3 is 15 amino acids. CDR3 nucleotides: TGCGCCAGCAGCCAAATAGGGACTAGCACAGATACGCAGTATTTT. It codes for CASSQIGTSTDTQYF.

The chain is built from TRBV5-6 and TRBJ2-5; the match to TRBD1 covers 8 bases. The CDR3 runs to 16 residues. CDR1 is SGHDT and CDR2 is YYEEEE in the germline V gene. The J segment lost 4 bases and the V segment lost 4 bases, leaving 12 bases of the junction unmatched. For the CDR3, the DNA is TGTGCCAGCAGCCTCCAGACAGGGGTGGACGTAGAGACCCAGTACTTC. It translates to CASSLQTGVDVETQYF.

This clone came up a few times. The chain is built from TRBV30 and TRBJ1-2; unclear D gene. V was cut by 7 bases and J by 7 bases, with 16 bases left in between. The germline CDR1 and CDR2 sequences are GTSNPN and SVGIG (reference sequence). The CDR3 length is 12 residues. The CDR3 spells CAYYPSFVGYTF. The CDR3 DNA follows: TGTGCCTACTATCCCAGTTTTGTTGGCTACACCTTC.

The CDR3 DNA reads TGTGCCAGTAGTATGGGCGACAGGGGCGGAGGCTACACCTTC. Protein: CASSMGDRGGGYTF. The rearrangement links TRBV19 to TRBJ1-2, with 8 bases identical to TRBD1. CDR1 and CDR2 from the germline V gene are LNHDA and SQIVND (reference sequence). Trimming took 3 bases from V and 8 from J; bases not matched to a gene: 8. This CDR3 comprises 14 residues.

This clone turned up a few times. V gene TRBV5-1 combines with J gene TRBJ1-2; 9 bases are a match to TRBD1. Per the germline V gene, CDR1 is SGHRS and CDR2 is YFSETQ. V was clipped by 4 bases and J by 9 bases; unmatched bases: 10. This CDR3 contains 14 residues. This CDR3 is CASSSEGQGFSYTF. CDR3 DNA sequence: TGCGCCAGCAGCAGTGAGGGACAGGGATTTAGCTACACCTTC.

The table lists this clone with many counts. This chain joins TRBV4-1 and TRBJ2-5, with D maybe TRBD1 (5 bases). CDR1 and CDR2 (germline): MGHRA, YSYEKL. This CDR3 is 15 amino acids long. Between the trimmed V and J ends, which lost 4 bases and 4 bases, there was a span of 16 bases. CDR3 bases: TGCGCCAGCAGCCGTTCTCCAGGGATCGGAGAGACCCAGTACTTC. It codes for CASSRSPGIGETQYF.